The 14 T cell receptor beta chains below all came from one sample that was sequenced in a study of early T cells in non-severe SARS-CoV-2 infection. A single record per CDR3 protein comes from TCRdb applying MiXCR to the 5' RACE reads. The table includes 35,000 to 45,000 distinct CDR3 sequences, about 6% detected once. The sequencing used whole blood, collected at baseline. These TCRs come from an adult who was a healthcare worker with PCR-confirmed SARS-CoV-2 infection or an uninfected control (not recorded which).

In its sample, this clonotype was seen a few times. The chain couples TRBV2 to TRBJ2-7; D is uncertain. CDR1 and CDR2 (germline): SNHLY, FYNNEI. The CDR3 contains 14 residues. V was cut by 6 bases and J by 2 bases, with 14 bases left in between. The CDR3 nucleotides read TGTGCCAGCAGCGTGACTGTCGTGACCTACGAGCAGTACTTC. This codes for CASSVTVVTYEQYF.

This clonotype has a handful of counts. The chain carries TRBV7-2 and TRBJ1-1, with 9 bases aligning to TRBD1. CDR1 and CDR2 (germline): SGHTA, FQGNSA. The CDR3 length is 13 residues. For the CDR3, the DNA is TGTGTCACCCACAGGGGGCAAAACACTGAAGCTTTCTTT. Residues: CVTHRGQNTEAFF.

In this sample, this clonotype turned up a few times. The chain joins TRBV9 to TRBJ2-3; TRBD2 might be the D (5 bases). Trimming cost V 4 bases and J 3 bases, with 15 bases left between them. Germline lookup yields CDR1 SGDLS and CDR2 YYNGEE. The CDR3 sequence is 15 residues long. CDR3: CASSRIPSGTDTQYF. The CDR3 DNA sequence: TGTGCCAGCAGCCGCATTCCCTCGGGGACAGATACGCAGTATTTT.

The gene calls are TRBV2 and TRBJ2-1, with TRBD2 matching over 7 bases. V was clipped by 10 bases and J by 2 bases; unmatched bases: 8. Germline V CDR1 and CDR2: SNHLY, FYNNEI. The CDR3 is 14 residues long. CDR3 amino acids: CATARGEAYNEQFF. Here the CDR3 DNA reads TGTGCCACCGCCCGGGGGGAAGCCTACAATGAGCAGTTCTTC.

The rearrangement links TRBV28 to TRBJ2-1; 15 positions agree with TRBD2. The CDR3 consists of 15 residues. J lost 7 bases, V lost 5 bases, and 3 bases had no gene match. Germline V gives CDR1 MDHEN, CDR2 SYDVKM. Here the CDR3 DNA reads TGTGCCAGCAGTCCCGGGACTAGCGGGAGGAATGAGCAGTTCTTC. Residues: CASSPGTSGRNEQFF.

Many counts were recorded for this clonotype. The chain has TRBV3-1 and TRBJ2-3; no definite D call. The CDR3 extends over 13 amino acids. V was pared by 4 bases and J by 4 bases, with 9 bases between. CDR1 is LGHDT, CDR2 YNNKEL, per germline (reference sequence). The CDR3 coding sequence is TGTGCCAGCAGCCGACCATTCGCAGATACGCAGTATTTT. It yields the protein CASSRPFADTQYF.

The rearrangement links TRBV7-2 to TRBJ2-3; D is ambiguous. The CDR3 spans 13 residues. Deletions cut 4 bases from V and 7 bases from J, with 12 bases between. Germline V gene data show CDR1 as SGHTA and CDR2 as FQGNSA. CDR3 coding DNA: TGTGCCAGCAGCTCCGCCGGTACGAATACGCAGTATTTT. Translating it yields CASSSAGTNTQYF.

This clonotype was seen repeatedly, ten times or more. The gene calls are TRBV10-3 and TRBJ2-1; TRBD1 is a possible D gene (5 bases). The CDR3 runs 13 residues. Germline V lookup: CDR1 ENHRY, CDR2 SYGVKD. Trimming removed 2 bases at V and 5 bases at J, with 7 bases between. DNA for the CDR3: TGTGCCATCAGTGAGGACAGTAACAATGAGCAGTTCTTC. Protein product: CAISEDSNNEQFF.

This clonotype has ten or more counts. The chain is built from TRBV7-6 and TRBJ2-7; D unclear. Germline V lookup: CDR1 SGHVS, CDR2 FNYEAQ. The CDR3 is made up of 16 amino acids. Trimming took 3 bases from V and 0 from J, leaving 15 bases between them. The CDR3 here is CASSLYQRATSYEQYF. Written as DNA, the CDR3 is TGTGCCAGCAGCTTGTACCAACGGGCAACCTCCTACGAGCAGTACTTC.

This clonotype has ten or more counts. J is TRBJ1-3 and V is TRBV4-2; D not resolved. This CDR3 has 15 residues. The germline V gene encodes CDR1 LGHNA and CDR2 YNFKEQ. Deletions cut 0 bases from V and 0 bases from J, with 6 bases between. For the CDR3, the DNA is TGTGCCAGCAGCCAAGACCCCCGCTCTGGAAACACCATATATTTT. This gives the protein CASSQDPRSGNTIYF.

The V and J genes are TRBV4-3 and TRBJ1-1; D is ambiguous. The V gene lost 1 base and the J gene lost 8 bases, with 11 bases spanning the gap. Germline V gene data show CDR1 as LGHNA and CDR2 as YSLEER. CDR3 size: 13 residues. The CDR3 DNA is TGCGCCAGCAGCCAAGCATATTTAGGGGAAGCTTTCTTT. Protein product: CASSQAYLGEAFF.

This clonotype was detected many times. The gene calls are TRBV21-1 and TRBJ2-2. TRBV21-1 constitutes a pseudogene. There are 18 residues in the CDR3. The CDR3 sequence is CASSKGGPYRDDTGELFF. In nucleotides, the CDR3 is TGTGCCAGCAGCAAAGGCGGACCCTATAGAGATGACACCGGGGAGCTGTTTTTT.

V and J are TRBV7-9 and TRBJ2-4, with D perhaps matching TRBD2 (5 bases). Trimming removed 5 bases at V and 1 base at J, with 15 bases between. The CDR3 loop spans 16 amino acids. Germline V gene data show CDR1 as SEHNR and CDR2 as FQNEAQ (reference sequence). The CDR3 region has the DNA TGTGCCAGCAGCCAGGCGGGTGGTATGGCCAAAAACATTCAGTACTTC. Its protein is CASSQAGGMAKNIQYF.

Ten or more counts support this clonotype. The chain joins TRBV9 to TRBJ2-1; the D gene is possibly TRBD1 (5 bases). The CDR3 consists of 15 residues. Germline V gene data show CDR1 as SGDLS and CDR2 as YYNGEE. The ends were cut back, 5 bases at V and 0 bases at J, with 12 bases in the middle. The CDR3 protein is CASSRQSTSYNEQFF. The CDR3 DNA follows: TGTGCCAGCAGTCGACAGTCCACCTCCTACAATGAGCAGTTCTTC. The full variable domain, completed using reference TRBV9 and TRBJ2-1, is DSGVTQTPKHLITATGQRVTLRCSPRSGDLSVYWYQQSLDQGLQFLIQYYNGEERAKGNILERFSAQQFPDLHSELNLSSLELGDSALYFCASSRQSTSYNEQFFGPGTRLTVL.